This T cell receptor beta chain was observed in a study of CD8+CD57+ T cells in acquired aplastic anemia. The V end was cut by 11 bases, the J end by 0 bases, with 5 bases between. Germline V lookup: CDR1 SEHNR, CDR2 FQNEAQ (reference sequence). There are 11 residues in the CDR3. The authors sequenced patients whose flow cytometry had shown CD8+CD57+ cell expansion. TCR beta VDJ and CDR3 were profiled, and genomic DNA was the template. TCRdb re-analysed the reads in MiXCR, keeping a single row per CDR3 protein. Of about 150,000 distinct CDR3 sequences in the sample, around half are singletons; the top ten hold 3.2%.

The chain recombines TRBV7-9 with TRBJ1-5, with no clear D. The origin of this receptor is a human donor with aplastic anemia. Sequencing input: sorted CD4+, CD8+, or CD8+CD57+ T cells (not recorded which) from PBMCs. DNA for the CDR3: TGTGCCGACCATAGCAATCAGCCCCAGCATTTT. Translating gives CADHSNQPQHF.